A single T cell receptor beta chain is shown here with its context. Its target is unknown. The read ends 3 residues before the CDR3 terminus; that terminus is restored from the germline J gene. Germline CDR1 and CDR2: LNHDA and SQIVND (reference sequence). J gave up 0 bases and V 5 bases, and 4 bases lay outside the gene matches. This CDR3 is built from 15 residues. These data are taken from a study of Tregs in tolerant kidney transplant recipients. Related graft donors supplied nonmyeloablative bone marrow transplants, and mixed chimerism was transient. Profiled with immunoSEQ multiplex PCR; TCRdb holds only in-frame clones, not every one. This table lists about 11,000 clones. The study, taken as a whole, reports: Donor-specific Treg expansion exceeded global Treg expansion in tolerant patients, suggesting antigen drive.

This chain connects TRBV19 to TRBJ2-7; TRBD1 agrees at 10 bases. Sample: CD8+ T cells from blood (PBMCs), taken 24 months after the transplant. The receptor comes from a human patient who received a combined kidney and bone marrow transplant. Among the T cells, some may be from the graft donor. CDR3: CASSLGQGSSYEQYF. Partial CDR3 DNA: TGTGCCAGTAGTCTGGGACAGGGGAGCTCCTACGAG. Full variable domain (missing parts from reference TRBV19 and TRBJ2-7): DGGITQSPKYLFRKEGQNVTLSCEQNLNHDAMYWYRQDPGQGLRLIYYSQIVNDFQKGDIAEGYSVSREKKESFPLTVTSAQKNPTAFYLCASSLGQGSSYEQYFGPGTRLTVT.